The 21 T cell receptor beta chains listed next were all sequenced from one sample in a study of blood T cell repertoires in COVID-19. Measured with immunoSEQ multiplex PCR; TCRdb has only the in-frame clones, and not every one. The data contain more than 150,000 clones, approximately 88% of them singletons. The sequenced sample consisted of peripheral blood. Receptors were obtained from a middle-aged man with acute or convalescent COVID-19.

The rearrangement joins TRBV6-4 to TRBJ2-3; weak D call: TRBD1 (6 bases). V lost 7 bases and J 3 bases, leaving 17 bases between the germline ends. The CDR3 sequence is 15 residues long. Germline CDR1 reads MRHNA; CDR2 reads SNTAGT. CDR3 sequence reads: CASMNLQGRTDTQYF. The DNA of the CDR3 is TGTGCCAGCATGAACCTACAGGGAAGGACAGATACGCAGTATTTT.

This chain links TRBV9 with TRBJ1-2; D is possibly TRBD1 (6 bases). Germline values: CDR1 SGDLS, CDR2 YYNGEE. V lost 0 bases to trimming and J lost 9 bases, with 12 bases between them. The CDR3 contains 13 residues. The chain's CDR3 is CASSVGGGPRYTF. The CDR3 DNA sequence: TGTGCCAGCAGCGTAGGCGGGGGGCCCCGCTACACCTTC.

The CDR3 reads CAWSTRPAGFSYNEQFF. CDR3 DNA: TGTGCCTGGAGTACACGACCCGCAGGGTTTTCCTACAATGAGCAGTTCTTC. This chain connects TRBV30 to TRBJ2-1, with D possibly matching TRBD1 (5 bases). V gave up 2 bases and J gave up 1 base, with 18 bases separating them. The CDR3 is 17 amino acids. Germline CDR1 GTSNPN, CDR2 SVGIG (reference sequence).

V usage is TRBV28 and J usage is TRBJ2-7; a weak D match, TRBD2 (6 bases). Germline CDR1 is MDHEN and CDR2 is SYDVKM. CDR3 size: 15 residues. Trimming stripped 5 bases from V and 0 bases from J, with 14 bases between. The CDR3 DNA reads as TGTGCCAGCAGTATAGCCGGGACTTACTCCTACGAGCAGTACTTC. Translated, it gives CASSIAGTYSYEQYF.

This clone was seen only once. V is TRBV7-8 and J is TRBJ1-3; no reliable D call. Trimming cost V 2 bases and J 4 bases, with 18 bases left between them. The CDR3 runs to 17 residues. Germline CDR1 reads SGHVS; CDR2 reads FQNEAQ. This CDR3 is CASSLRPTGIPGNTIYF. In nucleotides, the CDR3 is TGTGCCAGCAGCTTACGTCCGACGGGAATTCCGGGAAACACCATATATTTT.

This clone came up once. J is TRBJ2-7 and V is TRBV6-5; tentatively, D is TRBD1 (5 bases). Germline assignment: CDR1 MNHEY and CDR2 SVGAGI. The CDR3 loop spans 14 amino acids. V was shortened by 0 bases and J by 5 bases, with 11 bases between the two germline ends. The chain's CDR3 is CASSYSRVYHEQYF. In nucleotides, the CDR3 is TGTGCCAGCAGTTACTCCAGGGTATACCACGAGCAGTACTTC.

The chain employs TRBV3-1 (or the pseudogene TRBV3-2) and TRBJ2-4; TRBD2 might be the D (5 bases). The CDR3 length is 13 residues. Germline V lookup: CDR1 LGHDT, CDR2 YNNKEL (reference sequence). The V end lost 1 base, the J end lost 8 bases, and 9 bases lay between the germline ends. CDR3: CASSQGMGDIQYF. DNA for the CDR3: TGTGCCAGCAGCCAAGGGATGGGAGACATTCAGTACTTC.

The CDR3: CASSQEGQGAEKLFF. The CDR3 DNA follows: TGCGCCAGCAGCCAAGAAGGACAGGGGGCCGAAAAACTGTTTTTT. J is TRBJ1-4 and V is TRBV4-3; the match to TRBD1 covers 11 bases. CDR1 is LGHNA, CDR2 YSLEER, per germline. V gave up 0 bases and J gave up 8 bases; unmatched junction bases: 2. There are 15 residues in the CDR3.

The gene calls are TRBV19 and TRBJ2-1; TRBD2 might be the D (5 bases). V lost 1 base and J 0 bases, leaving 7 bases between the germline ends. CDR3 length: 15 residues. Germline V gene sequence: CDR1 LNHDA, CDR2 SQIVND (reference sequence). The CDR3 here is CASSIAGSSYNEQFF. As DNA, the CDR3 is TGTGCCAGTAGTATAGCGGGGAGCTCCTACAATGAGCAGTTCTTC. Full variable domain (rest looked up from reference TRBV19 and TRBJ2-1): DGGITQSPKYLFRKEGQNVTLSCEQNLNHDAMYWYRQDPGQGLRLIYYSQIVNDFQKGDIAEGYSVSREKKESFPLTVTSAQKNPTAFYLCASSIAGSSYNEQFFGPGTRLTVL.

CDR3 residues: CASSVITGTSGYEQYF. The DNA for the CDR3 is TGCGCCAGCAGCGTAATTACCGGGACTTCGGGCTACGAGCAGTACTTC. The V gene is TRBV5-1, the J gene TRBJ2-7, with D possibly matching TRBD2 (6 bases). The CDR3 length is 16 residues. Germline V CDR1 and CDR2: SGHRS, YFSETQ. The V end lost 4 bases, the J end lost 3 bases, and 20 bases lay between the germline ends.

The chain recombines TRBV19 with TRBJ1-2; D gene unclear. This CDR3 region has 11 residues. Deletions cut 3 bases from V and 8 bases from J, with 7 bases between. Germline V lookup: CDR1 LNHDA, CDR2 SQIVND (reference sequence). DNA of the CDR3: TGTGCCAGTAGTATCCATCGGGGCTACACCTTC. Residues: CASSIHRGYTF.

The chain uses TRBV11-2 and TRBJ1-1; possibly TRBD1 for D (6 bases). Germline CDR1 reads SGHAT; CDR2 reads FQNNGV. CDR3 length equals 15 residues. Between the trimmed V and J ends, which lost 5 bases and 2 bases, there was a span of 15 bases. CDR3 nucleotide sequence: TGTGCCAGCAGCCTGGATTGGGGGCCAAACACTGAAGCTTTCTTT. This gives the protein CASSLDWGPNTEAFF.

V gene TRBV5-4 combines with J gene TRBJ1-3; D unclear. Trimming left V 0 bases short and J 8 bases short, with 12 bases between. Germline V CDR1 and CDR2: SGHNT, YYREEE (reference sequence). The CDR3 consists of 14 residues. CDR3 DNA: TGTGCCAGCAGCTTGGCGCAATTGGGAGACACCATATATTTT. Translated, it gives CASSLAQLGDTIYF.

A single count supports this clone. The chain uses TRBV25-1 and TRBJ2-7; the D gene is possibly TRBD2 (6 bases). Germline V gene lookup returns CDR1 MGHDK and CDR2 SYGVNS. The CDR3 covers 15 residues. V was pared by 3 bases and J by 3 bases, with 15 bases between. The CDR3 spells CASSDGGGALYEQYF. As DNA, the CDR3 is TGTGCCAGCAGTGACGGGGGTGGGGCTCTCTACGAGCAGTACTTC.

The chain recombines TRBV5-6 with TRBJ2-6; D may be TRBD2 (6 bases). The length of the CDR3 is 18 residues. Trimming left V 6 bases short and J 5 bases short, with 24 bases between. The V gene's germline CDR1 is SGHDT and CDR2 YYEEEE. The CDR3 reads CASTGGPGPLGWANVLTF. The CDR3 DNA sequence: TGTGCCAGCACCGGAGGGCCCGGACCCTTGGGCTGGGCCAACGTCCTGACTTTC.

DNA of the CDR3: TGTGCCAGCAGTTTAGGCAGACACAACTATGGCTACACCTTC. It is translated as CASSLGRHNYGYTF. The V call is TRBV27, the J call TRBJ1-2; no firm D call. The CDR3 covers 14 residues. Germline CDR1 reads MNHEY; CDR2 reads SMNVEV (reference sequence). The V end was cut by 2 bases, the J end by 2 bases, with 9 bases between.

The rearrangement joins TRBV6-6 to TRBJ2-3; D is uncertain. V lost 1 base and J 5 bases, leaving 4 bases between the germline ends. This CDR3 spans 12 amino acids. Germline values: CDR1 MNHNY, CDR2 SVGAGI (reference sequence). The CDR3 reads CASSYLEDTQYF. CDR3 DNA: TGTGCCAGCAGTTACTTAGAAGATACGCAGTATTTT.

This sequence joins TRBV7-9 and TRBJ1-1, with a tentative D call TRBD1 (6 bases). Trimming removed 4 bases from V and 5 bases from J, with 8 bases in between. The CDR3 totals 12 residues. Germline V gene lookup returns CDR1 SEHNR and CDR2 FQNEAQ (reference sequence). The CDR3 loop is CASSSDRTEAFF. The CDR3 DNA reads TGTGCCAGCAGCTCGGACAGAACTGAAGCTTTCTTT.

The rearrangement links TRBV5-4 to TRBJ1-1; TRBD1 matches at 7 bases. Germline-derived CDR1 and CDR2 are SGHNT and YYREEE (reference sequence). Trimming took 4 bases from V and 3 from J; bases not matched to a gene: 3. The CDR3 runs 13 residues. As DNA, the CDR3 is TGTGCCAGCAGCGGGGACAGTTACACTGAAGCTTTCTTT. Its protein is CASSGDSYTEAFF.

The chain couples TRBV9 to TRBJ1-4; 10 bases map to TRBD1. CDR1 is SGDLS and CDR2 is YYNGEE in the germline V gene. CDR3 size: 15 residues. J gave up 4 bases and V 2 bases, and 2 bases lay outside the gene matches. The chain's CDR3 is CASSVGQGSNEKLFF. DNA of the CDR3: TGTGCCAGCAGCGTGGGACAGGGGAGTAATGAAAAACTGTTTTTT.

This clone showed up just once. The V call is TRBV27, the J call TRBJ1-5; D is unclear. CDR1 and CDR2 (germline): MNHEY, SMNVEV (reference sequence). V was trimmed by 10 bases and J by 6 bases, leaving 16 bases between them. The CDR3 loop spans 13 amino acids. The DNA of the CDR3 is TGTGCCACCAAAACCGGGTTGGGTCAGCCCCAGCATTTT. This codes for CATKTGLGQPQHF.